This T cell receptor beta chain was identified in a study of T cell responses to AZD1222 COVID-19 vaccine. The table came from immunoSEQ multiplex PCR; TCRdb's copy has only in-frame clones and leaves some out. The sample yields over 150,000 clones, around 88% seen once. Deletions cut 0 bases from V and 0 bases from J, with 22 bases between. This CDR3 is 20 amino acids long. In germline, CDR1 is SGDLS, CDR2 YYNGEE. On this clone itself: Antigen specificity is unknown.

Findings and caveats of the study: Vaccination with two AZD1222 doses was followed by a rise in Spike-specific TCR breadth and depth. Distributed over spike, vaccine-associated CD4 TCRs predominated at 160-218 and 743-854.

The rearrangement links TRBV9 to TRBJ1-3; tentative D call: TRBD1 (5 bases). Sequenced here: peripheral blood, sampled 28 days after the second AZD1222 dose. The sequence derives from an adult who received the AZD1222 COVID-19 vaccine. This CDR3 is CASSVGRGRVGPFSGNTIYF. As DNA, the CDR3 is TGTGCCAGCAGCGTAGGACGAGGCAGGGTGGGCCCTTTCTCTGGAAACACCATATATTTT. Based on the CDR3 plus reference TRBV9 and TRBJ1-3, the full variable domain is DSGVTQTPKHLITATGQRVTLRCSPRSGDLSVYWYQQSLDQGLQFLIQYYNGEERAKGNILERFSAQQFPDLHSELNLSSLELGDSALYFCASSVGRGRVGPFSGNTIYFGEGSWLTVV.